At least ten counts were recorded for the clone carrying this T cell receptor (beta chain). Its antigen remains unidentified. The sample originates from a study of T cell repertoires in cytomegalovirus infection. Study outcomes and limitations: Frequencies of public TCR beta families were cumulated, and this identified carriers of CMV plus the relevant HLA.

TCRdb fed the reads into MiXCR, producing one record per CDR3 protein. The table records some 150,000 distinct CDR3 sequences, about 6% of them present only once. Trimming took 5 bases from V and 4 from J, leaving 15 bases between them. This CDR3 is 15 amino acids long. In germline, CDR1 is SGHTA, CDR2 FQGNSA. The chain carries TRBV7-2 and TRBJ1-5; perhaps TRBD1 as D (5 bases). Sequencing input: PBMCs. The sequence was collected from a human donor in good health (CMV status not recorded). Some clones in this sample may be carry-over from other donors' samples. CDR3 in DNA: TGTGCCAGCAGCCTACAGGCGCAGGGTAATCAGCCCCAGCATTTT. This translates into CASSLQAQGNQPQHF. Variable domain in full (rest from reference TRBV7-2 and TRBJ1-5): GAGVSQSPSNKVTEKGKDVELRCDPISGHTALYWYRQSLGQGLEFLIYFQGNSAPDKSGLPSDRFSAERTGGSVSTLTIQRTQQEDSAVYLCASSLQAQGNQPQHFGDGTRLSIL.